Listed below are T cell receptor beta chains from one sample, sequenced in a study of blood T cell repertoires in COVID-19. Measured with immunoSEQ multiplex PCR; TCRdb has only the in-frame clones, and not every one. This sample has about 190,000 clones, with under 90% found just once. Sequenced sample: peripheral blood. The receptors were gathered from a man aged 60 to 75 with acute or convalescent COVID-19. The CDR3 runs from the conserved cysteine through the conserved F or W. D genes are given only for firm matches. Only some rows state a clone size, as once, few, many or a class for expanded clones.

v_gene,d_gene,j_gene,abundance,CDR3aa,CDR3nt
TRBV7-6,.,TRBJ2-5,.,CASRSVTQRVTYF,TGTGCCAGCAGATCAGTAACCCAGAGGGTTACTTACTTC
TRBV18,TRBD2,TRBJ2-3,.,CASSPDSGGSADTQYF,TGTGCCAGCTCACCAGACAGCGGGGGGTCCGCAGATACGCAGTATTTT
TRBV24-1,.,TRBJ1-3,.,CATSDFGNTIYF,TGTGCCACCAGTGATTTCGGGAACACCATATATTTT
TRBV29-1,TRBD2,TRBJ2-7,.,CSATEFGRYEQYF,TGCAGCGCGACGGAGTTCGGGAGGTACGAGCAGTACTTC
TRBV19,TRBD2,TRBJ2-6,.,CASSRTSGGSGANVLTF,TGTGCCAGTAGTCGGACTAGCGGGGGCTCTGGGGCCAACGTCCTGACTTTC
TRBV6-5,.,TRBJ2-5,once,CASSYSGTQYF,TGTGCCAGCAGTTACTCCGGGACCCAGTACTTC
TRBV5-1,.,TRBJ1-2,.,CASSLSQGGYTF,TGCGCCAGCAGCTTGAGTCAGGGGGGCTACACCTTC
TRBV11-2,TRBD1,TRBJ2-3,.,CASSLGTGQTQYF,TGTGCCAGCAGCTTAGGGACAGGGCAAACGCAGTATTTT
TRBV18,.,TRBJ1-3,.,CASSPGTSQGTGNTIYF,TGTGCCAGCTCACCTGGGACCTCACAGGGTACTGGAAACACCATATATTTT
TRBV19,TRBD1,TRBJ1-3,few,CASSPGTDVSGNTIYF,TGTGCCAGTAGTCCAGGGACAGACGTCTCTGGAAACACCATATATTTT
TRBV5-8,.,TRBJ1-5,.,CASSFGGNQPQHF,TGTGCCAGCAGCTTCGGGGGTAATCAGCCCCAGCATTTT
TRBV19,TRBD1,TRBJ1-2,.,CASSLQGARGYTF,TGTGCCAGTAGTCTTCAGGGGGCGCGCGGCTACACCTTC
TRBV27,TRBD2,TRBJ2-1,.,CASSFGTSGLREQFF,TGTGCCAGCTCCTTCGGGACTAGCGGGTTGAGAGAGCAGTTCTTC
TRBV5-1,.,TRBJ2-2,.,CASSLGGQNTGELFF,TGCGCCAGCAGCTTGGGAGGACAGAACACCGGGGAGCTGTTTTTT
TRBV2,TRBD2,TRBJ2-1,.,CASSEAGLAGVRFF,TGTGCCAGCAGTGAAGCCGGACTAGCGGGAGTTAGGTTCTTC
TRBV2,.,TRBJ2-2,once,CASISGEAGELFF,TGTGCCAGCATTAGTGGGGAGGCCGGGGAGCTGTTTTTT
TRBV5-6,TRBD2,TRBJ2-1,few,CASSLDPASSGGESRQFF,TGTGCCAGCAGCTTGGACCCCGCTTCTAGCGGGGGGGAATCTCGGCAGTTCTTC
TRBV20-1,TRBD1,TRBJ2-5,.,CSASEGQGMRWETQYF,TGCAGTGCTAGTGAGGGACAGGGGATGAGGTGGGAGACCCAGTACTTC
TRBV11-2,.,TRBJ2-7,.,CASSYQGGRSYEQYF,TGTGCCAGCAGCTACCAGGGGGGCCGCTCCTACGAGCAGTACTTC
TRBV15,TRBD1,TRBJ2-1,.,CATSSAPGGPQFF,TGTGCCACCAGCAGCGCTCCAGGGGGACCGCAGTTCTTC
TRBV20-1,.,TRBJ2-7,.,CSASPRDPRNEQYF,TGCAGTGCTAGTCCCCGGGATCCCAGAAACGAGCAGTACTTC
TRBV5-5,.,TRBJ1-6,few,CASSLRAGEGSPLHF,TGTGCCAGCAGCTTGCGAGCAGGAGAGGGTTCACCCCTCCACTTT
TRBV2,.,TRBJ1-1,.,CASSEAGVWDTEAFF,TGTGCCAGCAGTGAAGCCGGGGTCTGGGACACTGAAGCTTTCTTT
TRBV18,TRBD1,TRBJ1-3,many,CASSPDRASGNTIYF,TGTGCCAGCTCACCGGACAGGGCCTCTGGAAACACCATATATTTT
TRBV27,.,TRBJ2-7,.,CASSPLGAGLRRVEEQYF,TGTGCCAGCAGCCCCCTGGGGGCAGGGTTGAGGAGAGTAGAAGAGCAGTACTTC
TRBV4-1,TRBD1,TRBJ1-6,.,CASSQEDRGYNSPLHF,TGCGCCAGCAGCCAGGAGGACAGGGGGTATAATTCACCCCTCCACTTT
TRBV18,TRBD1,TRBJ1-6,.,CASSPRDRGSPLHF,TGTGCCAGCTCACCCCGGGACAGGGGTTCACCCCTCCACTTT
TRBV5-1,TRBD1,TRBJ1-5,.,CASSPGQPNQPQHF,TGCGCCAGCAGCCCGGGACAGCCTAATCAGCCCCAGCATTTT
TRBV6-1,.,TRBJ1-3,few,CASSEAGSGNTIYF,TGTGCCAGCAGTGAGGCGGGCTCTGGAAACACCATATATTTT
TRBV4-2,.,TRBJ2-2,.,CASSNTGYTGELFF,TGTGCCAGCAGCAATACAGGGTACACCGGGGAGCTGTTTTTT
TRBV21-1,.,TRBJ1-5,.,CASSKFPPGQGIFTNQPQHF,TGTGCCAGCAGCAAATTTCCCCCAGGACAGGGTATTTTTACCAATCAGCCCCAGCATTTT
TRBV30,TRBD2,TRBJ2-7,.,CAWSGLAGGPFSEQYF,TGTGCCTGGAGCGGACTAGCGGGAGGGCCGTTTTCCGAGCAGTACTTC
TRBV19,TRBD1,TRBJ1-5,.,CASTNTGVGEQPQHF,TGTGCCAGTACTAATACAGGGGTGGGAGAACAGCCCCAGCATTTT
TRBV4-1,.,TRBJ1-1,.,CASSQEVGGGDTEAFF,TGCGCCAGCAGCCAAGAAGTCGGGGGAGGGGACACTGAAGCTTTCTTT
TRBV10-1,.,TRBJ2-2,once,CASSADRTYTGELFF,TGCGCCAGCAGTGCCGACAGGACCTACACCGGGGAGCTGTTTTTT
TRBV29-1,.,TRBJ1-1,.,CSVNQGLGEAFF,TGCAGCGTAAATCAGGGATTAGGTGAAGCTTTCTTT
TRBV5-1,.,TRBJ1-1,once,CASSLGAEGTEAFF,TGCGCCAGCAGCTTGGGGGCCGAGGGCACTGAAGCTTTCTTT
TRBV20-1,.,TRBJ2-1,.,CSASVYDEQFF,TGCAGTGCTAGTGTTTATGATGAGCAGTTCTTC
TRBV2,TRBD1,TRBJ2-1,.,CASTTGQGAKNEQFF,TGTGCCAGCACGACTGGACAGGGGGCGAAGAATGAGCAGTTCTTC
TRBV5-6,.,TRBJ1-4,.,CASSLAGVTSNEKLFF,TGTGCCAGCAGCTTGGCTGGCGTGACTTCAAATGAAAAACTGTTTTTT
TRBV4-1,.,TRBJ1-2,.,CASSQVFAGDYGYTF,TGCGCCAGCAGCCAAGTCTTTGCCGGGGACTATGGCTACACCTTC
TRBV6-6,.,TRBJ2-1,few,CASSYGGTYNEQFF,TGTGCCAGCAGTTACGGGGGGACCTACAATGAGCAGTTCTTC
TRBV10-3,.,TRBJ1-2,.,CAISGSLNYGYTF,TGTGCCATCAGTGGGTCTCTTAACTATGGCTACACCTTC
TRBV19,.,TRBJ1-2,.,CASSIDTVGRLVNDGYTF,TGTGCCAGTAGTATAGACACGGTTGGCAGGCTGGTGAACGATGGCTACACCTTC
TRBV18,TRBD2,TRBJ2-7,once,CASSLQRDTIYEQYF,TGTGCCAGCTCCCTTCAGCGGGATACCATCTACGAGCAGTACTTC
TRBV19,.,TRBJ1-5,.,CASSTREQPQHF,TGTGCCAGTAGTACTAGAGAACAGCCCCAGCATTTT
TRBV19,.,TRBJ1-6,.,CASSPRGSWNSPLHF,TGTGCCAGTAGCCCCAGGGGTAGTTGGAATTCACCCCTCCACTTT
TRBV19,TRBD2,TRBJ2-2,.,CASSGTSFAGELFF,TGTGCCAGTTCCGGGACTAGCTTTGCCGGGGAGCTGTTTTTT
TRBV5-6,TRBD1,TRBJ2-7,once,CASRRTGIFYEQYF,TGTGCCAGCAGACGGACAGGGATCTTCTACGAGCAGTACTTC
TRBV4-3,.,TRBJ1-6,.,CASSPKWGPNYNSPLHF,TGCGCCAGCAGCCCTAAATGGGGGCCGAACTATAATTCACCCCTCCACTTT
TRBV9,.,TRBJ2-5,.,CASSTPAGETQYF,TGTGCCAGCAGCACCCCGGCGGGGGAGACCCAGTACTTC
TRBV5-4,.,TRBJ1-1,once,CASSLGGGTEAFF,TGTGCCAGCAGCTTGGGTGGAGGAACTGAAGCTTTCTTT
TRBV4-1,TRBD2,TRBJ2-7,once,CASSPGAGGISYEQWF,TGCGCCAGCAGCCCGGGAGCGGGGGGAATCTCCTACGAGCAGTGGTTC
TRBV5-1,.,TRBJ2-1,.,CASSLVLAQTNNEQFF,TGCGCCAGCAGCTTGGTCCTAGCGCAAACAAACAATGAGCAGTTCTTC
TRBV10-2,.,TRBJ2-4,.,CASSNERAKNIQYF,TGCGCCAGCAGCAACGAGCGCGCCAAAAACATTCAGTACTTC
TRBV7-3,TRBD2,TRBJ2-1,.,CASSSGLASGNEQFF,TGTGCCAGCAGCTCGGGACTAGCGAGTGGCAATGAGCAGTTCTTC
TRBV19,TRBD1,TRBJ1-2,.,CASRYPRGQGWGYTF,TGTGCCAGTAGATATCCCCGGGGACAGGGTTGGGGCTACACCTTC
TRBV19,.,TRBJ1-5,.,CASSFRQAPNQPQHF,TGTGCCAGTAGTTTTAGGCAGGCCCCCAATCAGCCCCAGCATTTT
TRBV19,.,TRBJ1-2,.,CASSSGGAQVYGYTF,TGTGCCAGTAGTTCTGGGGGGGCGCAGGTCTATGGCTACACCTTC
TRBV7-3,TRBD2,TRBJ2-1,few,CASRAAGGTNEQFF,TGTGCCAGCAGGGCTGCGGGGGGAACCAATGAGCAGTTCTTC